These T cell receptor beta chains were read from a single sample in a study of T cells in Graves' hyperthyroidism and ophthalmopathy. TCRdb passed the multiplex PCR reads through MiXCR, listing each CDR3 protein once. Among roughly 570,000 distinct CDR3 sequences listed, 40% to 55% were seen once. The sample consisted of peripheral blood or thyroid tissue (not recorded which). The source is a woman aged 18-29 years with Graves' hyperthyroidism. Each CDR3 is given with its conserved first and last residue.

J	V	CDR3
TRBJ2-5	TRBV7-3	CASSLGPPETQYF
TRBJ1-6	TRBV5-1	CASSRDRGHNSPLHF
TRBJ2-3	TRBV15	CATRQQGWADTQYF
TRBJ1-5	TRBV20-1	CSARERDVSNQPQHF
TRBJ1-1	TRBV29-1	CSVGGQEDTEAFF
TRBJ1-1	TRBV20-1	CSAAQVAKNTEAFF
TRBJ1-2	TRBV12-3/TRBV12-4	CASSLRGLGYTF
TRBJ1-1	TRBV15	CATSRGQGSMNTEAFF
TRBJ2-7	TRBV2	CASSLGLRSEQYF
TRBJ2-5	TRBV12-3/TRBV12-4	CASAGQGSTGETQYF
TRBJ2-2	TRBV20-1	CSASTGLNTGELFF
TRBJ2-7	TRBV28	CASTQSVKLYEQYF